Reported below is one T cell receptor (beta chain). Its antigen is unknown. This record belongs to a study of STAT5B mutations in CD4+ large granular lymphocyte leukemia. About the study: Among healthy controls, a particular HLA allele went with more CDR3 'QG' motifs. Whole-study results and caveats: 8/27 top patient clones versus 2/35 control clones were TRBV06-family.

This CDR3 contains 15 residues. Deletions cut 6 bases from V and 4 bases from J, with 18 bases between. Germline lookup yields CDR1 MNHEY and CDR2 SVGAGI. Original processing notes: Productive clonotypes were detectable down to 2.59 x 10-5 frequency. Clones were sequenced by immunoSEQ multiplex PCR, and TCRdb holds only the in-frame ones, with some missing. The DNA gave D and trimming, while V, J and clone size come from that table. The sample records 25,000 to 35,000 clones, less than 80% being singletons. The chain is built from TRBV6-5 and TRBJ1-2; D unclear. This TCR was recovered from a human donor in good health. Sequenced material: CD4+ T cells from blood buffy coats. DNA for the CDR3: TGTGCCAGCAGAGCGCCGGACGGCGTATCCTATGGCTACACCTTC. Amino acid sequence: CASRAPDGVSYGYTF.